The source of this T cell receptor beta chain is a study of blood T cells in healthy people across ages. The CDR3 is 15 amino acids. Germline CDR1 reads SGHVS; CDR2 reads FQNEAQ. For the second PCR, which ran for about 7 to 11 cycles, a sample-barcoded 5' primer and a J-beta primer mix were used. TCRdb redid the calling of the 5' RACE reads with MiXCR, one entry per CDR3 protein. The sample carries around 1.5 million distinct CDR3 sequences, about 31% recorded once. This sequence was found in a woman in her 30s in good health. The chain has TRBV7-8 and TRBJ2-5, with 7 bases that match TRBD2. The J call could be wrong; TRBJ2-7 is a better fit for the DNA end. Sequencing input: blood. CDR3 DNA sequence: TGTGCCAGCAGCTTGCCAGCGGGGTCTTGCTACGAGCAGTACTTC. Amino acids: CASSLPAGSCYEQYF.